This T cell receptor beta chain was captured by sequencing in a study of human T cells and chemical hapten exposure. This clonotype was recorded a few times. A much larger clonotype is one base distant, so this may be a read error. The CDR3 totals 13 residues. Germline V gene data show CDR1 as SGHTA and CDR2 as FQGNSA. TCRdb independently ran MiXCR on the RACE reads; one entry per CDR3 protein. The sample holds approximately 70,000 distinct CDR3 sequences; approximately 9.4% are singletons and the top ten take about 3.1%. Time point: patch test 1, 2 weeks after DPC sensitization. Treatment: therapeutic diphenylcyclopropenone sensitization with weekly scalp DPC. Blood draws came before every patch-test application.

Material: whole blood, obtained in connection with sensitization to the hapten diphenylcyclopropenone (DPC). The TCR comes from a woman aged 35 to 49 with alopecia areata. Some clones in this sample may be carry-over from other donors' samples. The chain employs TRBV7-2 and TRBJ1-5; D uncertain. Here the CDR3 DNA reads TGTTCCAGCAGCATATATGCGCGGCAGCCCCAGCATTTT. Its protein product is CSSSIYARQPQHF. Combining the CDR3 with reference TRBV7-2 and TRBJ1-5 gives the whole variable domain GAGVSQSPSNKVTEKGKDVELRCDPISGHTALYWYRQSLGQGLEFLIYFQGNSAPDKSGLPSDRFSAERTGGSVSTLTIQRTQQEDSAVYLCSSSIYARQPQHFGDGTRLSIL.